The next 21 T cell receptor beta chains were all read from a single sample in a study of T cells in Graves' hyperthyroidism and ophthalmopathy. Authors of the study amplified TCR beta CDR3 regions from RNA transcripts. HTBI primers drove first-round RT-PCR of the TCR CDR3. MiXCR was run by TCRdb on the multiplex PCR reads, yielding one entry per CDR3 protein. The profile shows 350,000 to 400,000 distinct CDR3 sequences, about 14% of them singletons. The sequenced material came from blood. Receptor source: a woman in her fifties or sixties with Graves' hyperthyroidism.

This clonotype was seen a handful of times. The CDR3 DNA reads as TGTGCCAGCAGTCGATCATTCGCGACAGGGGGCCCAAATGAGCAGTTCTTC. It translates to CASSRSFATGGPNEQFF. The V gene is TRBV7-9, the J gene TRBJ2-1; TRBD1 matches at 10 bases. The CDR3 spans 17 residues. Losses at the gene ends were 6 bases for V and 7 bases for J; bases not matched to a gene: 15. Germline assignment: CDR1 SEHNR and CDR2 FQNEAQ (reference sequence).

The rearrangement uses TRBV12-3 or TRBV12-4 and TRBJ2-2; D is uncertain. Trimming pared 6 bases from V and 4 bases from J, leaving 18 bases between. This CDR3 has 16 amino acids. CDR3 sequence: CASSVLSTRATGELFF. The DNA for the CDR3 is TGTGCCAGCAGCGTATTGAGTACCCGAGCCACCGGGGAGCTGTTTTTT.

The table lists this clonotype with many counts. The V gene is TRBV28, the J gene TRBJ1-1; TRBD1 might be the D (6 bases). Trimming pared 6 bases from V and 0 bases from J, leaving 11 bases between. The CDR3 length is 14 residues. Germline V gives CDR1 MDHEN, CDR2 SYDVKM. The chain's CDR3 is CASSSTGLNTEAFF. CDR3 in DNA: TGTGCCAGCAGCTCGACAGGACTGAACACTGAAGCTTTCTTT.

There are many counts of this clonotype. The rearrangement joins TRBV12-3 or TRBV12-4 to TRBJ1-2; tentative D call: TRBD1 (6 bases). The CDR3 has 16 residues. V was shortened by 5 bases and J by 4 bases, with 20 bases between the two germline ends. CDR3 nucleotides: TGTGCCAGCAGTCCGATGACAGGAGTTACCTCCTATGGCTACACCTTC. This codes for CASSPMTGVTSYGYTF.

This clonotype was observed at least ten times. The chain links TRBV18 to TRBJ2-3; 12 positions match TRBD2. Trimming cost V 2 bases and J 4 bases; bases outside gene matches: 10. CDR1 is KGHSH and CDR2 is LQKENI in the germline V gene. CDR3 length: 18 amino acids. Here the CDR3 DNA reads TGTGCCAGCTCACCAGGCCTAGCGGGAGGGCCGGGCGCAGATACGCAGTATTTT. Translated: CASSPGLAGGPGADTQYF.

This clonotype showed up many times. A junction boundary mismatches the germline segment, possibly from a read error. CDR3 DNA: TGTGCCAGCAGCCCAGGACAGCGCACAGATACGCAGTATTTT. Encoded protein: CASSPGQRTDTQYF. The rearrangement joins TRBV5-1 to TRBJ2-3; maybe TRBD1 (6 bases). Germline V gives CDR1 SGHRS, CDR2 YFSETQ. CDR3 length: 14 residues.

A few counts support this clonotype. V and J are TRBV19 and TRBJ1-5, with D perhaps matching TRBD1 (5 bases). Trimming cost V 6 bases and J 2 bases, with 14 bases left between them. Germline lookup yields CDR1 LNHDA and CDR2 SQIVND (reference sequence). This CDR3 contains 15 residues. The chain's CDR3 is CASRPEGEGNQPQHF. DNA of the CDR3: TGTGCCAGTAGACCTGAAGGGGAGGGCAATCAGCCCCAGCATTTT.

This clonotype was counted a few times. This sequence joins TRBV24-1 and TRBJ2-2; 12 bases map to TRBD2. The V gene end was trimmed by 3 bases and the J gene end by 6 bases; junction bases not matched to a gene: 7. CDR1 is KGHDR and CDR2 is SFDVKD in the germline V gene. CDR3 size: 17 residues. DNA of the CDR3: TGTGCCACCAGTGATGGGCGACTAGCGGGAGCGTCCGGGGAGCTGTTTTTT. This sequence encodes CATSDGRLAGASGELFF.

V is TRBV7-9 and J is TRBJ1-6; D is possibly TRBD1 (5 bases). This CDR3 is 17 amino acids long. Per the germline V gene, CDR1 is SEHNR and CDR2 is FQNEAQ (reference sequence). The V end was cut by 6 bases, the J end by 5 bases, with 20 bases between. The CDR3 region is CASRYQRSDSDNSPLHF. DNA of the CDR3: TGTGCCAGCAGATACCAAAGGAGCGACAGCGATAATTCACCCCTCCACTTT.

This rearrangement joins TRBV7-9 to TRBJ2-5; D perhaps matches TRBD2 (5 bases). Germline CDR1 SEHNR, CDR2 FQNEAQ (reference sequence). The CDR3 is made up of 17 amino acids. Trimming left V 4 bases short and J 0 bases short, with 18 bases between. The CDR3 coding sequence is TGTGCCAGCAGCTGTCCCCCCCGCAGAGGGTACCAAGAGACCCAGTACTTC. Its translation is CASSCPPRRGYQETQYF.

This clonotype came up many times. The V gene is TRBV3-1, the J gene TRBJ2-3; D remains ambiguous. The V gene lost 5 bases and the J gene lost 4 bases, with 4 bases spanning the gap. This CDR3 is built from 11 residues. The V gene's germline CDR1 is LGHDT and CDR2 YNNKEL (reference sequence). The CDR3 loop is CASSNADTQYF. CDR3 coding DNA: TGTGCCAGCAGCAACGCAGATACGCAGTATTTT.

This rearrangement joins TRBV15 to TRBJ2-5, with 8 bases fitting TRBD2. This CDR3 region has 11 residues. The V and J ends lost 9 bases and 7 bases, in that order; junction bases with no gene match: 4. The germline CDR1 and CDR2 sequences are LNHNV and YYDKDF (reference sequence). The CDR3 loop reads CATAAGGTQYF. CDR3 in DNA: TGTGCCACTGCGGCGGGGGGGACCCAGTACTTC.

This clonotype was counted at least ten times. In DNA form, the CDR3 reads TGTGCCAGCAGCCTAGACAGGAGTTATGGCTACACCTTC. Its protein is CASSLDRSYGYTF. This chain joins TRBV6-1 and TRBJ1-2; possible D gene TRBD1, 6 bases. CDR1 MNHNS and CDR2 SASEGT come from the germline V gene. The V and J ends lost 6 bases and 5 bases respectively, with 13 bases between them. This CDR3 has 13 residues.

In this sample, this clonotype turned up a few times. This rearrangement joins TRBV20-1 to TRBJ2-1, with 9 bases identical to TRBD2. The CDR3 has 16 amino acids. Germline-derived CDR1 and CDR2 are DFQATT and SNEGSKA (reference sequence). The V segment lost 1 base and the J segment 4 bases; nucleotides outside the gene matches: 8. Here the CDR3 DNA reads TGCAGTGCTAGAGGAGTGGCGGGAGGGGGGTACAATGAGCAGTTCTTC. It codes for CSARGVAGGGYNEQFF.

The chain is built from TRBV7-9 and TRBJ1-1, with no clear D. Germline V lookup: CDR1 SEHNR, CDR2 FQNEAQ (reference sequence). V was pared by 6 bases and J by 1 base, with 12 bases between. The CDR3 is made up of 14 amino acids. In nucleotides, the CDR3 is TGTGCCAGCAGGCTAGAATCAGGGAACACTGAAGCTTTCTTT. Protein: CASRLESGNTEAFF.

In this sample, this clonotype turned up a few times. The rearrangement links TRBV5-1 to TRBJ1-3, with D perhaps matching TRBD1 (6 bases). The germline gives CDR1 SGHRS, CDR2 YFSETQ. Trimming removed 3 bases at V and 2 bases at J, with 21 bases between. CDR3 length equals 18 residues. CDR3 loop: CASSYGFFQQGAGNTIYF. In DNA, the CDR3 is TGCGCCAGCAGCTATGGTTTCTTTCAACAGGGAGCTGGAAACACCATATATTTT.

Many counts were recorded for this clonotype. The chain has TRBV20-1 and TRBJ2-2; 8 nucleotides match TRBD1. V lost 1 base, J lost 4 bases, and 5 bases stayed unmatched. Germline V CDR1 and CDR2: DFQATT, SNEGSKA (reference sequence). The CDR3 runs 15 residues. In DNA, the CDR3 is TGCAGTGCTAGAGGGGACAGGTATTCCACCGGGGAGCTGTTTTTT. Translation gives CSARGDRYSTGELFF.

Ten or more counts support this clonotype. The gene calls are TRBV2 and TRBJ2-2, with 9 bases lining up with TRBD2. Germline CDR1 reads SNHLY; CDR2 reads FYNNEI. V lost 7 bases to trimming and J lost 4 bases; unmatched junction nucleotides: 10. The CDR3 loop spans 16 amino acids. CDR3 amino acids: CASIMTSGGVTGELFF. The CDR3 coding sequence is TGTGCCAGCATTATGACTAGCGGAGGGGTCACCGGGGAGCTGTTTTTT.

This clonotype was recorded many times. The chain has TRBV3-1 and TRBJ2-5; D is unclear. The CDR3 extends over 16 amino acids. V shed 0 bases and J shed 2 bases, with 13 bases lying between them. In germline, CDR1 is LGHDT, CDR2 YNNKEL (reference sequence). The CDR3 DNA is TGTGCCAGCAGCCAAGATAGGAGCATGGGACAAGAGACCCAGTACTTC. Its protein is CASSQDRSMGQETQYF.

Many counts were recorded for this clonotype. The CDR3 protein is CASIKDRSYYEQYF. CDR3 bases: TGTGCCAGCATTAAGGACAGGTCCTACTACGAGCAGTACTTC. The chain carries TRBV28 and TRBJ2-7, with 7 bases matching TRBD1. The germline CDR1 and CDR2 sequences are MDHEN and SYDVKM. Germline trimming cut 7 bases from V and 3 bases from J; bases unmatched to any gene: 9. The CDR3 has 14 residues.

This clonotype has a count of ten or more. The chain couples TRBV12-3 or TRBV12-4 to TRBJ2-3; the D gene is possibly TRBD1 (6 bases). CDR3 size: 11 residues. V lost 5 bases, J lost 9 bases, and 9 bases lay in between. The CDR3 protein is CASSPRGTQYF. The CDR3 DNA sequence: TGTGCCAGCAGTCCTAGGGGGACGCAGTATTTT.